Each of the 29 T cell receptor beta chains below was sequenced from the same sample in a study of glioma-infiltrating T cells. The iRepertoire nested amplicon-rescue multiplex PCR amplified TCR alpha and beta CDR3s from RNA. TCRdb ran MiXCR on the multiplex PCR reads and lists one entry per CDR3 protein. The table lists approximately 120,000 distinct CDR3 sequences, 20% to 25% of them singletons, with nearly 15% in the top ten. Sample: glioma tissue, nonneoplastic brain tissue, or PBMCs (not recorded which). These receptors all come from a human donor with low-grade glioma or glioblastoma, undergoing nonglioma brain surgery, or in good health (not recorded which).

As regards this clonotype: Its ends do not fully match the called genes, so a read error is possible. J is TRBJ1-2 and V is TRBV5-6; maybe TRBD1 (5 bases). Germline CDR1 and CDR2: SGHDT and YYEEEE. This CDR3 spans 13 amino acids. The CDR3 DNA sequence: TGTGCCAGCCGCTTGGCCAGGGACCGCTTGGTCACCTTC. This sequence encodes CASRLARDRLVTF.

This chain joins TRBV12-3 or TRBV12-4 and TRBJ1-1; TRBD1 is a possible D gene (5 bases). Trimming took off 7 bases at V and 11 bases at J, with 20 bases between the two ends. The CDR3 is made up of 13 amino acids. The CDR3 spells CASTPGRPIWAFF. The CDR3 bases are TGTGCCAGCACCCCGGGACGCCCGATCTGGGCTTTCTTT.

This clonotype was detected ten times or more. The V call is TRBV10-3, the J call TRBJ2-1; 9 bases fit TRBD1. The germline CDR1 and CDR2 sequences are ENHRY and SYGVKD. J was trimmed by 6 bases and V by 6 bases; bases with no gene match: 9. The CDR3 covers 15 residues. The CDR3 protein is CAISAGRTGANEQFF. In DNA form, the CDR3 reads TGTGCCATCAGCGCAGGCCGGACAGGGGCCAATGAGCAGTTCTTC.

Note on this clonotype: The CDR3 does not end in the conserved phenylalanine or tryptophan, so this is likely a read error. The V and J genes are TRBV4-1 and TRBJ1-1, with D unresolved. Trimming cost V 4 bases and J 3 bases, with 9 bases left between them. Germline CDR1 MGHRA, CDR2 YSYEKL. This CDR3 spans 13 amino acids. This CDR3 is CASSRVRYTEAFS. The CDR3 nucleotides are TGCGCCAGCAGCCGAGTCCGGTACACTGAAGCTTTCTCT.

Remarks on this clonotype: A read error may explain this, as a much larger clone is one base away. This sequence joins TRBV5-1 and TRBJ2-1; possibly TRBD1 or TRBD2 for D (5 bases each). V was cut by 0 bases and J by 4 bases, with 11 bases left in between. The germline gives CDR1 SGHRS, CDR2 YFSETQ. The CDR3 is 15 amino acids. CDR3 coding DNA: TGCGCCAGCAGCTTGGGAGGGGCCAGATACAATGAGCAGTTCTTC. Its protein product is CASSLGGARYNEQFF.

This clonotype was counted many times. V is TRBV27 and J is TRBJ2-7; no definite D call. The CDR3 loop spans 15 amino acids. The V and J ends lost 0 bases and 0 bases respectively, with 9 bases between them. Germline V CDR1 and CDR2: MNHEY, SMNVEV (reference sequence). CDR3 nucleotide sequence: TGTGCCAGCAGTTTATCGTGGCGCAGCTCCTACGAGCAGTACTTC. Protein sequence: CASSLSWRSSYEQYF.

Notes on this clonotype: A much larger clone differs by one base, so this may be a read error. The V and J genes are TRBV2 and TRBJ1-6; D gene uncertain. CDR3 length: 13 amino acids. CDR1 is SNHLY and CDR2 is FYNNEI in the germline V gene. CDR3 in DNA: TGTGCCAGCAGTGAAATCTCTAGGGCGCCCCTCAACTTT. It specifies CASSEISRAPLNF.

The chain is built from TRBV7-2 and TRBJ2-7, with D possibly being TRBD1 (6 bases). The CDR3 covers 14 residues. From germline, CDR1 is SGHTA and CDR2 FQGNSA. V lost 2 bases and J 5 bases, leaving 13 bases between the germline ends. CDR3 residues: CASSLSAGVNEQYF. DNA for the CDR3: TGTGCCAGCAGCTTATCTGCAGGGGTAAACGAGCAGTACTTC.

This clonotype was counted at least ten times. V gene TRBV27 combines with J gene TRBJ2-7, with 12 bases identical to TRBD2. This CDR3 is built from 15 residues. Trimming cost V 6 bases and J 4 bases; bases outside gene matches: 7. Germline CDR1 reads MNHEY; CDR2 reads SMNVEV (reference sequence). The CDR3 loop is CASSALAGGTYEQYF. CDR3 coding DNA: TGTGCCAGCAGCGCACTAGCGGGAGGCACTTACGAGCAGTACTTC.

This clonotype was found many times. V and J are TRBV7-2 and TRBJ1-1; 7 nucleotides align to TRBD1. CDR3 length: 12 residues. Unmatched junction bases numbered 2, after V lost 6 bases and J lost 4 bases. Germline V CDR1 and CDR2: SGHTA, FQGNSA. The CDR3 sequence is CASRGDSTEAFF. CDR3 DNA sequence: TGTGCCAGCAGGGGGGACAGCACTGAAGCTTTCTTT.

This clonotype was recorded many times. V is TRBV11-1 and J is TRBJ2-1, with TRBD1 matching 8 bases. The germline CDR1 and CDR2 sequences are SGHAT and FQDESV (reference sequence). There are 14 residues in the CDR3. Trimming removed 4 bases from V and 8 bases from J; junction bases left unmatched: 7. The CDR3, as DNA: TGTGCCAGCAGCTCTGGACAGGGAAGTGATGAGCAGTTCTTC. Translation gives CASSSGQGSDEQFF. The entire variable domain, with the rest obtained from reference TRBV11-1 and TRBJ2-1, is as follows: EAEVAQSPRYKITEKSQAVAFWCDPISGHATLYWYRQILGQGPELLVQFQDESVVDDSQLPKDRFSAERLKGVDSTLKIQPAELGDSAMYLCASSSGQGSDEQFFGPGTRLTVL.

The sample holds many counts of this clonotype. The chain uses TRBV2 and TRBJ2-1; the D gene is possibly TRBD2 (5 bases). Germline V CDR1 and CDR2: SNHLY, FYNNEI. The V end was cut by 7 bases, the J end by 5 bases, with 9 bases between. This CDR3 comprises 12 residues. CDR3 protein: CASTDWNNEQFF. The CDR3 DNA is TGTGCCAGCACGGACTGGAACAATGAGCAGTTCTTC.

This clonotype was recorded at least ten times. The V gene is TRBV20-1, the J gene TRBJ2-3; TRBD2 matches 11 bases. In germline, CDR1 is DFQATT, CDR2 SNEGSKA (reference sequence). V shed 4 bases and J 4 bases; nucleotides not matched to a gene: 4. This CDR3 has 14 amino acids. The CDR3 DNA is TGCAGTGCTATAGCTAGCGGGAGGCCAGATACGCAGTATTTT. Its translation is CSAIASGRPDTQYF.

The rearrangement joins TRBV29-1 to TRBJ2-3; 7 bases agree with TRBD2. V lost 4 bases and J lost 4; bases outside the gene matches: 11. The CDR3 sequence is 15 residues long. Germline values: CDR1 SQVTM, CDR2 ANQGSEA. In DNA, the CDR3 is TGCAGCGTTGGTACGGGGTCAACTAGCGCAGATACGCAGTATTTT. This codes for CSVGTGSTSADTQYF.

As to this clonotype: A much larger clone lies one base from this, so it may be a read error. The chain joins TRBV7-2 to TRBJ2-5; perhaps D is TRBD1 or TRBD2 (5 bases each). Germline V gene lookup returns CDR1 SGHTA and CDR2 FQGNSA. The CDR3 is made up of 14 amino acids. Trimming removed 2 bases at V and 4 bases at J, with 11 bases between. CDR3 nucleotides: TGTGCCAGCAGCTTACTGGGGGAGTTAGAGACCCAGTACTTC. Its translation is CASSLLGELETQYF.

This clonotype was seen only once. This may stem from a read error, because a much larger clone lies one nucleotide away. The V and J genes are TRBV6-5 and TRBJ2-5, with 10 bases aligning to TRBD1. This CDR3 contains 16 residues. V was clipped by 2 bases and J by 4 bases; unmatched bases: 7. Germline V gene data show CDR1 as MNHEY and CDR2 as SVGAGI. CDR3 DNA sequence: TGTGCCAGCAGTTACCTGCCGGGACAGGGGCGAGAGACCCAGTACTTC. Its protein product is CASSYLPGQGRETQYF.

The table lists this clonotype with many counts. This chain joins TRBV28 and TRBJ2-5, with 8 nucleotides matching TRBD1. The CDR3 sequence is 14 residues long. V trimming: 6 bases; J trimming: 7 bases; junction bases outside the gene matches: 10. The germline V gene has CDR1 MDHEN and CDR2 SYDVKM. The CDR3 here is CASRKQGVPGTQYF. CDR3 sequence (DNA): TGTGCCAGCAGAAAACAGGGGGTCCCGGGGACCCAGTACTTC.

To note about this clonotype: A read error may be the cause here, since a much bigger clone is one base away. This rearrangement joins TRBV28 to TRBJ1-3; D not resolved. There are 15 residues in the CDR3. Trimming left V 8 bases short and J 2 bases short, with 16 bases between. The germline V gene encodes CDR1 MDHEN and CDR2 SYDVKM. This CDR3 is CASGSTGWAGNTIYF. The CDR3 DNA is TGTGCCAGCGGCTCGACTGGGTGGGCTGGAAACACCATATATTTT. Variable domain in full (rest from reference TRBV28 and TRBJ1-3): DVKVTQSSRYLVKRTGEKVFLECVQDMDHENMFWYRQDPGLGLRLIYFSYDVKMKEKGDIPEGYSVSREKKERFSLILESASTNQTSMYLCASGSTGWAGNTIYFGEGSWLTVV.

Comments on this clonotype: A much larger clonotype is one base distant, so this may be a read error. The V gene is TRBV7-2, the J gene TRBJ2-3; D is undetermined. Trimming cost V 8 bases and J 2 bases, with 8 bases left between them. The V gene's germline CDR1 is SGHTA and CDR2 FQGNSA. The CDR3 spans 12 residues. In DNA, the CDR3 is TGTGCCAGCCGCTCATACACAGATACGCAGTATTTT. As protein: CASRSYTDTQYF.

This clonotype has at least ten counts. This chain connects TRBV15 to TRBJ2-7; D unclear. The germline V gene encodes CDR1 LNHNV and CDR2 YYDKDF (reference sequence). V was shortened by 1 base and J by 6 bases, with 19 bases between the two germline ends. The CDR3 has 16 amino acids. This CDR3 reads CATSRGSSTPVVEQYF. The CDR3 DNA follows: TGTGCCACCAGCAGAGGGTCTTCAACCCCGGTTGTCGAGCAGTACTTC.

Many counts were recorded for this clonotype. CDR3 coding DNA: TGTGCCAGCAGTTTATGGGACAGGGCCCCCGAGCAGTACTTC. It yields the protein CASSLWDRAPEQYF. This sequence joins TRBV27 and TRBJ2-7; 9 bases agree with TRBD1. Germline V gives CDR1 MNHEY, CDR2 SMNVEV (reference sequence). V shed 1 base and J 6 bases; nucleotides not matched to a gene: 4. The CDR3 is 14 amino acids.

Concerning this clonotype: A much larger clone differs from this one at a single base, so this may be a read error. The chain combines TRBV27 with TRBJ1-1; no clear D gene. The length of the CDR3 is 13 residues. Germline values: CDR1 MNHEY, CDR2 SMNVEV (reference sequence). In DNA, the CDR3 is TGTGCCAGCAGTTTTCGGAGAGACACTGAAGCTCTCTTT. Translation: CASSFRRDTEALF.

In the case of this clonotype: This may be a read error: a much more frequent sequence differs by one nucleotide. The chain's CDR3 is CASSFDNSGANVLTF. The CDR3 bases are TGCGCCAGCAGCTTTGACAACTCTGGGGCCAACGTCCTGACTTTC. The chain joins TRBV5-1 to TRBJ2-6; D call uncertain. V lost 2 bases and J lost 0, with 6 bases in between. Germline V gene sequence: CDR1 SGHRS, CDR2 YFSETQ. This CDR3 comprises 15 residues.

The table lists this clonotype with many counts. J is TRBJ2-3 and V is TRBV24-1; the match to TRBD1 covers 8 bases. Trimming cost V 7 bases and J 5 bases; bases outside gene matches: 10. The CDR3 extends over 15 amino acids. Germline CDR1 and CDR2: KGHDR and SFDVKD. CDR3 in DNA: TGTGCCACCAGCTTAAAGACAGGGGCAGGAGATACGCAGTATTTT. Its translation: CATSLKTGAGDTQYF.

The CDR3 DNA follows: TGTGCCAGCAGTTTAATTCCTGGGACAGGCATCGTCGCTGAAGCTTTCTTT. Translation gives CASSLIPGTGIVAEAFF. V and J are TRBV27 and TRBJ1-1, with 8 nucleotides matching TRBD1. The V and J ends lost 2 bases and 6 bases, in that order; junction bases with no gene match: 14. This CDR3 is 17 amino acids long. Germline V lookup: CDR1 MNHEY, CDR2 SMNVEV (reference sequence).

Many counts were recorded for this clonotype. The J gene is TRBJ2-7, the V gene TRBV7-2; TRBD2 aligns across 7 bases. From germline, CDR1 is SGHTA and CDR2 FQGNSA. V trimming: 2 bases; J trimming: 4 bases; junction bases outside the gene matches: 14. The CDR3 has 17 amino acids. The CDR3: CASSLLEPGLKGYEQYF. In nucleotides, the CDR3 is TGTGCCAGCAGCTTATTGGAGCCGGGACTAAAGGGTTACGAGCAGTACTTC. The full variable domain, with the rest looked up from reference TRBV7-2 and TRBJ2-7, is GAGVSQSPSNKVTEKGKDVELRCDPISGHTALYWYRQSLGQGLEFLIYFQGNSAPDKSGLPSDRFSAERTGGSVSTLTIQRTQQEDSAVYLCASSLLEPGLKGYEQYFGPGTRLTVT.

Notes on this clonotype: A much more abundant neighbour one base away suggests this may be a read error. V usage is TRBV7-2 and J usage is TRBJ1-2, with a tentative D call TRBD1 (6 bases). The CDR3 has 15 amino acids. Germline CDR1 reads SGHTA; CDR2 reads FQGNSA. V was pared by 4 bases and J by 8 bases, with 20 bases between. CDR3: CTSSSQTGLTFGYTF. CDR3 sequence (DNA): TGTACCAGCAGCTCCCAGACAGGTTTGACATTCGGCTACACCTTC.

The chain couples TRBV5-1 to TRBJ2-7, with TRBD2 identical over 9 bases. The CDR3 runs 16 residues. CDR1 and CDR2 (germline): SGHRS, YFSETQ. Germline trimming cut 7 bases from V and 1 base from J; bases unmatched to any gene: 12. CDR3: CASFHSGLAGSYEQYF. Written as DNA, the CDR3 is TGCGCCAGCTTCCACTCGGGGCTAGCGGGATCCTACGAGCAGTACTTC.

There are many counts of this clonotype. This chain connects TRBV20-1 to TRBJ2-1, with D perhaps TRBD2 (5 bases). The CDR3 length is 16 residues. Germline CDR1 and CDR2: DFQATT and SNEGSKA (reference sequence). Trimming took 0 bases from V and 2 from J, leaving 14 bases between them. CDR3 sequence reads: CSARDSLSGAYNEQFF. In nucleotides, the CDR3 is TGCAGTGCTAGAGATTCACTAAGCGGCGCCTACAATGAGCAGTTCTTC.